One T cell receptor beta chain is described in this entry. Its specificity is unknown. These data are taken from a study of cytomegalovirus exposure and HLA in healthy donors. Study details: Unique TCRs from HLA-typed donors, 75 million to 100 million of them, were held in an early data release. Whole-study results and caveats: In the analysis, some V segments, TRBV6-2 and TRBV6-3 included, were excluded as indistinguishable. TCR beta chain V- and J-gene trimming was linked, in a later analysis, to a missense variant in DCLRE1C.

This CDR3 region has 16 residues. Germline V gives CDR1 MDHEN, CDR2 SYDVKM. After removal of 5 bases from V and 3 bases from J, the junction contained 8 bases not matched to a gene. The PCR ran on 60 Vbeta and 13 Jbeta primers. Produced via immunoSEQ multiplex PCR; TCRdb's table is partial and in-frame only. This sample has under 200,000 clones, with approximately 71% found just once. The sample consisted of PBMCs. This TCR came from a woman in her 40s in good health and CMV-seropositive. The chain joins TRBV28 to TRBJ1-5, with 9 bases matching TRBD1. CDR3 DNA sequence: TGTGCCAGCAGTGCCCAGGGACAGGGCCTCAATCAGCCCCAGCATTTT. It translates to CASSAQGQGLNQPQHF.